The 10 T cell receptor beta chains reported below all come from one sample, sequenced in a study of blood T cell repertoires in COVID-19. The data were produced by immunoSEQ multiplex PCR, yet TCRdb's version contains in-frame clones alone and is incomplete. This table holds 85,000 to 120,000 clones, around 87% found once. The sequencing input was peripheral blood. The receptor source for this set is a man aged 50 or older with active or convalescent COVID-19.

The rearrangement links TRBV15 to TRBJ2-7; D gene ambiguous. Trimming took off 3 bases at V and 0 bases at J, with 6 bases between the two ends. This CDR3 contains 13 residues. CDR1 is LNHNV and CDR2 is YYDKDF in the germline V gene (reference sequence). For the CDR3, the DNA is TGTGCCACCAGCAGCGTTAGCTCCTACGAGCAGTACTTC. Amino acid sequence: CATSSVSSYEQYF.

The gene calls are TRBV11-3 and TRBJ2-2; D possibly corresponds to TRBD2 (5 bases). Deletions cut 1 base from V and 2 bases from J, with 8 bases between. CDR3 length: 15 residues. The germline gives CDR1 SGHNT, CDR2 YENEEA. This chain's CDR3 is CASSLGTQNTGELFF. The CDR3 DNA sequence: TGTGCCAGCAGCTTAGGGACTCAAAACACCGGGGAGCTGTTTTTT. Looking up the rest from reference TRBV11-3 and TRBJ2-2 gives the full variable domain: EAGVVQSPRYKIIEKKQPVAFWCNPISGHNTLYWYLQNLGQGPELLIRYENEEAVDDSQLPKDRFSAERLKGVDSTLKIQPAELGDSAVYLCASSLGTQNTGELFFGEGSRLTVL.

The chain recombines TRBV6-5 with TRBJ2-2; D may be TRBD2 (6 bases). The CDR3 spans 15 residues. Trimming left V 5 bases short and J 4 bases short, with 14 bases between. Germline loops: CDR1 MNHEY, CDR2 SVGAGI. For the CDR3, the DNA is TGTGCCAGCAGTAGCCTGGGGGGTACCACCGGGGAGCTGTTTTTT. Its translation is CASSSLGGTTGELFF.

The chain's CDR3 is CASSYGTIEQFF. CDR3 coding DNA: TGTGCCAGCAGCTATGGGACTATTGAGCAGTTCTTC. The chain recombines TRBV5-8 with TRBJ2-1; 7 bases are shared with TRBD2. Losses at the gene ends were 3 bases for V and 9 bases for J; bases not matched to a gene: 3. The germline CDR1 and CDR2 sequences are SGHTS and YDEGEE. The CDR3 spans 12 residues.

The rearrangement joins TRBV19 to TRBJ1-1; 11 bases match TRBD1. V gave up 6 bases and J gave up 5 bases; unmatched junction bases: 2. The germline V gene has CDR1 LNHDA and CDR2 SQIVND (reference sequence). The CDR3 has 13 residues. The CDR3 bases are TGTGCCAGTAGGGGACAGGGGGGAACTGAAGCTTTCTTT. Translated: CASRGQGGTEAFF.

The CDR3 nucleotides are TGCGCCAGCAGCAAGACAGGGATGAGCAATCAGCCCCAGCATTTT. Encoded protein: CASSKTGMSNQPQHF. This chain joins TRBV5-1 and TRBJ1-5; 7 nucleotides align to TRBD1. Trimming took 4 bases from V and 1 from J; bases not matched to a gene: 5. Germline CDR1 reads SGHRS; CDR2 reads YFSETQ. The CDR3 loop spans 15 amino acids.

The V call is TRBV9, the J call TRBJ1-2; 8 bases line up with TRBD1. The CDR3 is 13 residues long. CDR1 is SGDLS, CDR2 YYNGEE, per germline. V trimming: 4 bases; J trimming: 6 bases; junction bases outside the gene matches: 5. CDR3 loop: CASSRQGLDGYTF. The CDR3 DNA reads as TGTGCCAGCAGCAGACAGGGGCTGGATGGCTACACCTTC.

The chain carries TRBV3-1 (or the pseudogene TRBV3-2) and TRBJ2-5, with D unresolved. Per germline, CDR1 LGHDT and CDR2 YNNKEL (reference sequence). The CDR3 covers 14 residues. Trimming pared 0 bases from V and 5 bases from J, leaving 10 bases between. The chain's CDR3 is CASSQEDSRETQYF. Written as DNA, the CDR3 is TGTGCCAGCAGCCAAGAGGATAGCCGCGAGACCCAGTACTTC.

The rearrangement joins TRBV9 to TRBJ1-1; D ambiguous. The germline CDR1 and CDR2 sequences are SGDLS and YYNGEE. Between the trimmed V and J ends, which lost 9 bases and 0 bases, there was a span of 15 bases. The length of the CDR3 is 14 residues. The CDR3 sequence: CATSLNPMNTEAFF. In DNA form, the CDR3 reads TGTGCCACCTCCCTAAACCCTATGAACACTGAAGCTTTCTTT.

This clone has just one count. V gene TRBV27 combines with J gene TRBJ2-1; 10 bases agree with TRBD1. Germline CDR1 reads MNHEY; CDR2 reads SMNVEV (reference sequence). J lost 1 base, V lost 4 bases, and 7 bases had no gene match. The CDR3 has 17 residues. The CDR3 sequence: CASSSSGTGASYNEQFF. The DNA for the CDR3 is TGTGCCAGCAGTTCATCCGGGACAGGGGCTTCCTACAATGAGCAGTTCTTC.